This passage covers 31 T cell receptor beta chains from one sample sequenced in a study of control samples from healthy donors and cancer patients (TCRdb year 2020). Library preparation used the immunoSEQ multiplex PCR assay. TCRdb carries this immuneACCESS record with in-frame sequences only. Its versions omit some clonotypes, under half of them owing to an unresolved V gene in the studies checked, with the rest unexplained. The sample table contains 100,000 to 150,000 clones; only one count was recorded for 90% of them. Jointly, the top ten make up 2% to 3% of the sample. The sequenced sample was blood. The source is a man aged 35 to 55 in good health.

This sequence joins TRBV27 and TRBJ1-5; D gene ambiguous. The CDR3 runs 13 residues. Germline values: CDR1 MNHEY, CDR2 SMNVEV (reference sequence). Trimming took off 6 bases at V and 0 bases at J, with 6 bases between the two ends. The CDR3 spells CASRDYSNQPQHF. The CDR3, as DNA: TGTGCCAGCAGGGATTATAGCAATCAGCCCCAGCATTTT.

This clone was detected only a few times. The chain is built from TRBV12-5 and TRBJ1-2, with TRBD1 matching over 9 bases. The V gene's germline CDR1 is LGHNT and CDR2 FRNRAP. V trimming: 6 bases; J trimming: 7 bases; junction bases outside the gene matches: 3. This CDR3 spans 12 amino acids. The chain's CDR3 is CASGTGGRGYTF. CDR3 in DNA: TGTGCTAGTGGCACAGGGGGCCGTGGCTACACCTTC.

This chain uses TRBV18 with TRBJ1-6, with 8 nucleotides matching TRBD1. Per the germline V gene, CDR1 is KGHSH and CDR2 is LQKENI. The CDR3 sequence is 17 residues long. The junction had 10 bases not matched to a gene; V was cut back by 2 bases and J by 7 bases. The CDR3 DNA reads TGTGCCAGCTCACCATATGCAGGGGGCTCTGGAAATTCACCCCTCCACTTT. It encodes CASSPYAGGSGNSPLHF.

This clone was seen only a few times. The chain combines TRBV7-8 with TRBJ2-5; D ambiguous. There are 13 residues in the CDR3. Trimming stripped 5 bases from V and 3 bases from J, with 10 bases between. CDR1 is SGHVS and CDR2 is FQNEAQ in the germline V gene. In nucleotides, the CDR3 is TGTGCCAGCAGCCCGCCGCGGAAAGAGACCCAGTACTTC. Amino acids: CASSPPRKETQYF.

This sequence joins TRBV29-1 and TRBJ2-5, with 9 bases lining up with TRBD2. The CDR3 has 16 amino acids. Germline-derived CDR1 and CDR2 are SQVTM and ANQGSEA. With V trimmed by 6 bases and J by 1 base, 12 bases remained unmatched. CDR3 region: CSVGAGGRGAQETQYF. The CDR3 coding sequence is TGCAGCGTAGGAGCGGGGGGCCGGGGTGCCCAAGAGACCCAGTACTTC.

This chain connects TRBV9 to TRBJ2-2, with TRBD2 matching 9 bases. The V gene end was trimmed by 4 bases and the J gene end by 4 bases; junction bases not matched to a gene: 11. The V gene's germline CDR1 is SGDLS and CDR2 YYNGEE. The CDR3 totals 17 residues. CDR3 sequence (DNA): TGTGCCAGCAGCCTGGTCGCGGGGGGGCCCGTCACCGGGGAGCTGTTTTTT. Translation gives CASSLVAGGPVTGELFF. The full variable domain, in which reference TRBV9 and TRBJ2-2 provide the parts outside the CDR3, is DSGVTQTPKHLITATGQRVTLRCSPRSGDLSVYWYQQSLDQGLQFLIQYYNGEERAKGNILERFSAQQFPDLHSELNLSSLELGDSALYFCASSLVAGGPVTGELFFGEGSRLTVL.

V is TRBV6-5 and J is TRBJ1-5, with D perhaps TRBD1 (5 bases). The CDR3 consists of 15 residues. Trimming shortened V by 6 bases and J by 6 bases, and 18 bases separated the two germline ends. Germline V CDR1 and CDR2: MNHEY, SVGAGI. CDR3 amino acids: CASSRDRPSGQPQHF. The CDR3 DNA sequence: TGTGCCAGCAGCCGTGACAGACCTTCGGGTCAGCCCCAGCATTTT.

The chain combines TRBV5-1 with TRBJ2-2; tentatively, D is TRBD1 (5 bases). V lost 1 base to trimming and J lost 6 bases, with 13 bases between them. In germline, CDR1 is SGHRS, CDR2 YFSETQ. This CDR3 has 15 amino acids. The CDR3 region has the DNA TGCGCCAGCAGCTTGAGCCAGGGTGGGGCCGGGGAGCTGTTTTTT. Translation gives CASSLSQGGAGELFF. The full variable domain, its missing parts supplied by reference TRBV5-1 and TRBJ2-2, is KAGVTQTPRYLIKTRGQQVTLSCSPISGHRSVSWYQQTPGQGLQFLFEYFSETQRNKGNFPGRFSGRQFSNSRSEMNVSTLELGDSALYLCASSLSQGGAGELFFGEGSRLTVL.

The chain couples TRBV11-3 to TRBJ2-3; 10 nucleotides line up with TRBD2. V dropped 5 bases and J dropped 4; count of bases not matched to a gene: 6. The length of the CDR3 is 15 residues. Germline V gene data show CDR1 as SGHNT and CDR2 as YENEEA. CDR3 sequence reads: CASSSGGAEADTQYF. The CDR3 DNA sequence: TGTGCCAGCAGCAGCGGGGGGGCCGAAGCAGATACGCAGTATTTT.

This sequence joins TRBV5-1 and TRBJ1-2; D might be TRBD1 (5 bases). Germline V lookup: CDR1 SGHRS, CDR2 YFSETQ. V dropped 0 bases and J dropped 8 bases, with 14 bases sitting between them. This CDR3 has 14 residues. The CDR3 protein is CASSLVLGDLGYTF. CDR3 bases: TGCGCCAGCAGCTTGGTATTGGGGGATCTGGGCTACACCTTC.

The genes are TRBV13 and TRBJ2-5; D is uncertain. The V and J ends lost 4 bases and 5 bases respectively, with 11 bases between them. The germline gives CDR1 PRHDT, CDR2 FYEKMQ (reference sequence). The CDR3 is made up of 13 amino acids. CDR3 DNA sequence: TGTGCCAGCAGCTCTCGACCAGCCGAGACCCAGTACTTC. Translating gives CASSSRPAETQYF.

The genes are TRBV18 and TRBJ2-7; the match to TRBD1 covers 7 bases. V was pared by 5 bases and J by 3 bases, with 10 bases of the junction left unmatched. Germline V gives CDR1 KGHSH, CDR2 LQKENI. The CDR3 runs to 15 residues. CDR3 DNA sequence: TGTGCCAGCTCATTGCGTGGGGACAGTCGCTACGAGCAGTACTTC. Its translation is CASSLRGDSRYEQYF.

A single count supports this clone. V and J are TRBV19 and TRBJ2-1, with D possibly matching TRBD1 (5 bases). CDR1 is LNHDA, CDR2 SQIVND, per germline (reference sequence). The CDR3 contains 12 residues. CDR3 sequence reads: CARTGQSPEQFF. The CDR3, as DNA: TGTGCAAGAACCGGACAATCACCTGAGCAGTTCTTC.

A few counts support this clone. The chain couples TRBV6-1 to TRBJ1-5, with 7 bases that match TRBD1. Germline CDR1 and CDR2: MNHNS and SASEGT. The length of the CDR3 is 15 residues. Germline trimming cut 0 bases from V and 4 bases from J; bases unmatched to any gene: 3. The CDR3 DNA sequence: TGTGCCAGCAGTGAAGCGGGACAGCAAAATCAGCCCCAGCATTTT. Protein sequence: CASSEAGQQNQPQHF.

The chain joins TRBV7-9 to TRBJ2-7; 12 bases align to TRBD2. The CDR3 runs 16 residues. V dropped 5 bases and J dropped 7; count of bases not matched to a gene: 12. Per germline, CDR1 SEHNR and CDR2 FQNEAQ (reference sequence). The DNA for the CDR3 is TGTGCCAGCAGCCCCGGGACTAGCGGGCTTCTATGGGAGCAGTACTTC. Translating gives CASSPGTSGLLWEQYF.

The chain recombines TRBV7-8 with TRBJ2-2, with TRBD2 as a possible D gene (5 bases). Trimming took 5 bases from V and 1 from J, leaving 17 bases between them. Germline values: CDR1 SGHVS, CDR2 FQNEAQ. The CDR3 is made up of 17 amino acids. CDR3 in amino acids: CASSRKGAGENTGELFF. DNA for the CDR3: TGTGCCAGCAGCCGAAAGGGTGCCGGGGAGAACACCGGGGAGCTGTTTTTT. Variable domain in full (rest from reference TRBV7-8 and TRBJ2-2): GAGVSQSPRYKVAKRGQDVALRCDPISGHVSLFWYQQALGQGPEFLTYFQNEAQLDKSGLPSDRFFAERPEGSVSTLKIQRTQQEDSAVYLCASSRKGAGENTGELFFGEGSRLTVL.

The genes are TRBV6-5 and TRBJ1-5; 9 nucleotides agree with TRBD1. This CDR3 region has 14 residues. V shed 6 bases, J shed 5 bases, and the junction held 5 bases outside the gene matches. The germline gives CDR1 MNHEY, CDR2 SVGAGI. The CDR3 spells CASSPTGGDQPQHF. CDR3 sequence (DNA): TGTGCCAGCAGCCCGACAGGGGGGGATCAGCCCCAGCATTTT.

This chain uses TRBV6-1 with TRBJ2-7; D possibly corresponds to TRBD2 (5 bases). V was shortened by 2 bases and J by 9 bases, with 8 bases between the two germline ends. CDR1 and CDR2 from the germline V gene are MNHNS and SASEGT. The CDR3 has 11 amino acids. The CDR3 nucleotides are TGTGCCAGCAGTGAAAACGGAGGGCAGTACTTC. As protein: CASSENGGQYF.

The chain is built from TRBV20-1 and TRBJ1-1, with D hard to call. V lost 3 bases, J lost 0 bases, and 8 bases lay in between. Germline values: CDR1 DFQATT, CDR2 SNEGSKA (reference sequence). CDR3 length: 13 residues. Written as DNA, the CDR3 is TGCAGTGCTAGTTCGGCGGTGAACACTGAAGCTTTCTTT. Protein: CSASSAVNTEAFF.

V and J are TRBV7-9 and TRBJ1-5; D is ambiguous. CDR3 length: 13 amino acids. Germline CDR1 reads SEHNR; CDR2 reads FQNEAQ (reference sequence). V lost 1 base and J 6 bases, leaving 7 bases between the germline ends. The CDR3 region is CASSLDARQPQHF. CDR3 DNA sequence: TGTGCCAGCAGCTTAGATGCGCGTCAGCCCCAGCATTTT.

This chain joins TRBV27 and TRBJ2-5, with 10 bases lining up with TRBD2. This CDR3 is 18 amino acids long. Germline V gene lookup returns CDR1 MNHEY and CDR2 SMNVEV (reference sequence). V was pared by 5 bases and J by 5 bases, with 17 bases of the junction left unmatched. CDR3 protein: CASSPSQRGGQRSETQYF. The CDR3 coding sequence is TGTGCCAGCAGTCCGTCTCAGCGGGGGGGCCAGAGGTCGGAGACCCAGTACTTC.

The chain links TRBV15 to TRBJ1-2; the match to TRBD1 covers 8 bases. This CDR3 has 13 amino acids. V dropped 7 bases and J dropped 8; count of bases not matched to a gene: 9. In germline, CDR1 is LNHNV, CDR2 YYDKDF (reference sequence). CDR3: CATTTGTGLGYTF. CDR3 nucleotide sequence: TGTGCCACCACTACCGGGACAGGTTTAGGCTACACCTTC.

The gene calls are TRBV28 and TRBJ2-7; D may be TRBD1 (5 bases). CDR1 is MDHEN, CDR2 SYDVKM, per germline. Trimming shortened V by 7 bases and J by 6 bases, and 10 bases separated the two germline ends. The length of the CDR3 is 11 residues. The CDR3 region is CASTTAREQYF. DNA for the CDR3: TGTGCCAGCACGACAGCCCGCGAGCAGTACTTC.

The V gene is TRBV15, the J gene TRBJ1-1; D is undetermined. Trimming removed 2 bases at V and 1 base at J, with 14 bases between. The CDR3 has 16 residues. CDR1 LNHNV and CDR2 YYDKDF come from the germline V gene (reference sequence). The CDR3 loop reads CATSRRSGLGNTEAFF. DNA for the CDR3: TGTGCCACCAGCAGACGGTCCGGGTTGGGGAACACTGAAGCTTTCTTT.

V and J are TRBV3-1 (or the pseudogene TRBV3-2) and TRBJ2-5; possibly TRBD1 or TRBD2 for D (5 bases each). V was clipped by 1 base and J by 5 bases, with 11 bases between them. The CDR3 totals 14 residues. Per germline, CDR1 LGHDT and CDR2 YNNKEL (reference sequence). The chain's CDR3 is CASSQGGIRETQYF. The CDR3 nucleotides read TGTGCCAGCAGCCAAGGGGGGATTAGGGAGACCCAGTACTTC.

The CDR3 reads CASSSRIGQPQHF. The CDR3 coding sequence is TGTGCCAGTAGTTCGAGGATCGGCCAGCCCCAGCATTTT. The chain employs TRBV19 and TRBJ1-5, with D hard to call. The germline V gene has CDR1 LNHDA and CDR2 SQIVND (reference sequence). This CDR3 spans 13 amino acids. Trimming removed 5 bases at V and 7 bases at J, with 12 bases between.

CDR3 sequence (DNA): TGCGCCAGCAAAGGGGAGTACGAGCAGTACTTC. This gives the protein CASKGEYEQYF. The rearrangement joins TRBV5-1 to TRBJ2-7; the D gene could be TRBD1 or TRBD2 (5 bases each). Germline V gene data show CDR1 as SGHRS and CDR2 as YFSETQ. The CDR3 contains 11 residues. Trimming left V 6 bases short and J 4 bases short, with 8 bases between.

The CDR3: CASITGHEGEQYF. The CDR3 DNA is TGTGCCAGTATAACCGGTCACGAGGGCGAGCAGTACTTC. J is TRBJ2-7 and V is TRBV28; perhaps TRBD2 as D (5 bases). This CDR3 comprises 13 residues. Germline V lookup: CDR1 MDHEN, CDR2 SYDVKM. V was trimmed by 9 bases and J by 6 bases, leaving 18 bases between them. The full variable domain, its missing parts supplied by reference TRBV28 and TRBJ2-7, is DVKVTQSSRYLVKRTGEKVFLECVQDMDHENMFWYRQDPGLGLRLIYFSYDVKMKEKGDIPEGYSVSREKKERFSLILESASTNQTSMYLCASITGHEGEQYFGPGTRLTVT.

The V call is TRBV2, the J call TRBJ2-2, with a weak D call TRBD1 (8 bases). The CDR3 sequence is 16 residues long. V was clipped by 7 bases and J by 0 bases, with 15 bases between them. CDR1 is SNHLY and CDR2 is FYNNEI in the germline V gene. In DNA form, the CDR3 reads TGTGCCAGCACCCACAGGGGGGGTACGAACACCGGGGAGCTGTTTTTT. It is translated as CASTHRGGTNTGELFF.

This sequence joins TRBV12-3 or TRBV12-4 and TRBJ2-5, with TRBD2 matching over 8 bases. V trimming: 6 bases; J trimming: 5 bases; junction bases outside the gene matches: 5. This CDR3 region has 13 residues. For the CDR3, the DNA is TGTGCCAGCAGAGACCCGGGGGGGGAGACCCAGTACTTC. Protein sequence: CASRDPGGETQYF.

V and J are TRBV5-1 and TRBJ2-7, with a weak D call TRBD2 (5 bases). Per the germline V gene, CDR1 is SGHRS and CDR2 is YFSETQ. V lost 0 bases and J lost 4, with 14 bases in between. The CDR3 contains 15 residues. CDR3 sequence reads: CASSLAGWEIYEQYF. CDR3 nucleotide sequence: TGCGCCAGCAGCTTGGCCGGGTGGGAGATATACGAGCAGTACTTC.